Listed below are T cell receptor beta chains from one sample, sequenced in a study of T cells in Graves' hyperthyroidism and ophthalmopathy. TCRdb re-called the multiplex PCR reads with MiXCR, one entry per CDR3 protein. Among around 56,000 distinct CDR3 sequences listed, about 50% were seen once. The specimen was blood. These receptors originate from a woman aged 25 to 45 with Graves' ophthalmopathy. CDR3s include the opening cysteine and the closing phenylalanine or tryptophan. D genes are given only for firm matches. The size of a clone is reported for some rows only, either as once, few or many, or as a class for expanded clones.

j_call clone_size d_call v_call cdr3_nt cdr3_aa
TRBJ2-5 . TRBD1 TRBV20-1 TGCAGTGCCTCCGGGACAGGGGGCCGGGAGACCCAGTACTTC CSASGTGGRETQYF
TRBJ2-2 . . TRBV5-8 TGTGCCAGCAGCCCAGCCACAGGTCCCGGGGAGCTGTTTTTT CASSPATGPGELFF
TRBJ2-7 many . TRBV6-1 TGTGCCAGCAGTGATGCCGGCGAGCAGTACTTC CASSDAGEQYF
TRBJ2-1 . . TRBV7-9 TGTGCCAGCAGCTTGGGGGACACCACCTACAATGAGCAGTTCTTC CASSLGDTTYNEQFF
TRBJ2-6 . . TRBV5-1 TGCGCCAGCAGGCCAGCGGAACCGGGGAGCTCTGGGGCCAACGTCCTGACTTTC CASRPAEPGSSGANVLTF
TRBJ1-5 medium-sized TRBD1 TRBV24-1 TGTGCCACCAGTGGTGACAGGGCGTTCCAGCCCCAGCATTTT CATSGDRAFQPQHF
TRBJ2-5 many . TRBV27 TGTGCCAGCAGTTTAGGCCTTAGGGAGACCCAGTACTTC CASSLGLRETQYF
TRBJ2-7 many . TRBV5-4 TGTGCCAGCAGCTTGGCGGGCCCTCCTTACGAGCAGTACTTC CASSLAGPPYEQYF
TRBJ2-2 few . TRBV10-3 TGTGCCATCAGCCCCGGGCATACCGGGGAGCTGTTTTTT CAISPGHTGELFF
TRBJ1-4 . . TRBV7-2 TGTGCCAGCAGCTTAGTGGCTAGCGGGAGTAGTAATGAAAAACTGTTTTTT CASSLVASGSSNEKLFF
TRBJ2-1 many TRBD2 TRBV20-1 TGCAGTGCTACGGGACTAGCGGGCTCCTACAATGAGCAGTTCTTC CSATGLAGSYNEQFF
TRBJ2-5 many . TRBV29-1 TGCAGCGCGGGGGACAGCGGACAAGAGACCCAGTACTTC CSAGDSGQETQYF
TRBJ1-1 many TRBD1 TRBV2 TGTGCCAGCGGGGGACAGGGGGGCACTGAAGCTTTCTTT CASGGQGGTEAFF
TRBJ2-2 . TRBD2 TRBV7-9 TGTGCCAGCAGCTTAGTCCGGCGGGAGGTGAACACCGGGGAGCTGTTTTTT CASSLVRREVNTGELFF
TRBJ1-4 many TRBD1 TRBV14 TGTGCCAGCAGCCAAGCCGGGACAGGGGTTGAAAAACTGTTTTTT CASSQAGTGVEKLFF
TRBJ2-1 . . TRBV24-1 TGTGCCACCAGTGATTCGCAGGGTTTTAATGAGCAGTTCTTC CATSDSQGFNEQFF
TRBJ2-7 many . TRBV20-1 TGCAGTGCTAGAGGACAGGTCTCCTACGAGCAGTACTTC CSARGQVSYEQYF
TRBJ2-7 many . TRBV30 TGTGCCTGGAGTGTACGTGAGGTTTACGAGCAGTACTTC CAWSVREVYEQYF
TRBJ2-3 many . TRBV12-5 TGTGCTAGTGGTTACAGCGGAGATAGCACAGATACGCAGTATTTT CASGYSGDSTDTQYF
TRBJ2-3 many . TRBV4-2 TGTGCCAGCAGCCACCGGGCCTTGGGCACAGATACGCAGTATTTT CASSHRALGTDTQYF
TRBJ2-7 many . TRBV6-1 TGTGCCGCCTCTGTGGCGGAGCCCTACGAGCAGTACTTC CAASVAEPYEQYF
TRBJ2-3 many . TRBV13 TGTGCCAGCAGCTTTGGTCTACTGTCTCGCACAGATACGCAGTATTTT CASSFGLLSRTDTQYF
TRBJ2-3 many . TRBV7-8 TGTGCCAGCAGCTTAGGGTCCCGGACGGGCAGCACAGATACGCAGTATTTT CASSLGSRTGSTDTQYF
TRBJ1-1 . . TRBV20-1 TGCAGTGCTTTGTGGGACCACGGGAACACGGAAGCTTTCTTT CSALWDHGNTEAFF
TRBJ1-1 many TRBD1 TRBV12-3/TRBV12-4 TGTGCCAGCAGACCGACAGGGCCCGGTCTTAAAGCTTTCTTT CASRPTGPGLKAFF
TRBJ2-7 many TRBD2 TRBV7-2 TGTGCCAGCACCGTAGCGGGAGGCCCGTACGAGCAGTACTTC CASTVAGGPYEQYF
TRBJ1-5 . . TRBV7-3 TGTGCCAGCAGCCCCGGGACTCTGGACCAGCCCCAGCATTTT CASSPGTLDQPQHF
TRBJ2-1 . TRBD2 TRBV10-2 TGCGCCAGCCAAGATCGGACTAGCGGGAGACACAATGAGCAGTTCTTC CASQDRTSGRHNEQFF
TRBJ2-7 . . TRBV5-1 TGCGCCAGCAGCTTGGAATGGACCGCCTACGAGCAGTACTTC CASSLEWTAYEQYF
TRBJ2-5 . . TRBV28 TGTGCCAGCAGTTTTTTGCGGGAGACCCAGTACTTC CASSFLRETQYF
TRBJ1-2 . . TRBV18 TGTGCCAGCTCACCACGGGGGGGAGGCTATGGCTACACCTTC CASSPRGGGYGYTF
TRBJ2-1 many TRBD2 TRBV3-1 TGTGCCAGCAGCCGCCAAACTAGCGGGAGTTTCAATGAGCAGTTCTTC CASSRQTSGSFNEQFF
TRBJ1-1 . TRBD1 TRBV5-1 TGCGCCAGCAGCTCCTGGACAGGGACGGACACGGAAGCTTTCTTT CASSSWTGTDTEAFF
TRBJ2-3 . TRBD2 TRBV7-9 TGTGCCAGCAGCTTAGCAGGGCTAGCGGGAGGAGCAGATACGCAGTATTTT CASSLAGLAGGADTQYF
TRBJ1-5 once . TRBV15 TGTGCCACCAGCAGAGGACATCATCAGCCCCAGCATTTT CATSRGHHQPQHF
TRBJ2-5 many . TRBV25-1 TGTGCCAGCAGCAAGGACCCTCGGGGGGAGACCCAGTACTTC CASSKDPRGETQYF
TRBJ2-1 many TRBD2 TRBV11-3 TGTGCCAGCAGCACACGGACTAGTGGCGTAAACAATGAGCAGTTCTTC CASSTRTSGVNNEQFF
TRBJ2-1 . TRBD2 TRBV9 TGTGCCAGTAGCGTAGAACTAGCGGTCAAGGAGCAGTTCTTC CASSVELAVKEQFF
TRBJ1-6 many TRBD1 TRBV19 TGTGCCAGTTCCGACAGGGGCGATAATTCACCCCTCCACTTT CASSDRGDNSPLHF
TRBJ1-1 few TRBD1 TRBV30 TGTGCCTGGAGTTCCCCGACAGGGGAGAGTACTGAAGCTTGCTTT CAWSSPTGESTEACF
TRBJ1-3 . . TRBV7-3 TGTGCCAGCAGTACCGCCGGGAACCGCTATGGCTACACCATATATTTT CASSTAGNRYGYTIYF
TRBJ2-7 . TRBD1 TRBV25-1 TGTGCTAGCGACGGGACAGTCTACGAGCAGTACTTC CASDGTVYEQYF
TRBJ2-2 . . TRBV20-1 TGCAGTGCTAGAGACAGCCGGGACACACGAGAGCTGTTTTTT CSARDSRDTRELFF
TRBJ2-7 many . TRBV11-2 TGTGCCAGCAGCATACAGGGTTTCGGCGAGCAGTACTTC CASSIQGFGEQYF
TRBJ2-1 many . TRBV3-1 TGTGCCAGCAGCCATAGTGGACGGAGCAATGAGCAGTTCTTC CASSHSGRSNEQFF
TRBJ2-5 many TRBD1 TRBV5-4 TGTGCCAGCAGCACGGGACAGGGTGGGGTGACCCAGTACTTC CASSTGQGGVTQYF
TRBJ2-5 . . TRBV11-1 TGTGCCAGCGGCTTAGGGGTTCAACGGCTGACCCAAGAGACCCAGTACTTC CASGLGVQRLTQETQYF
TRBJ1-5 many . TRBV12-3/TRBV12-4 TGTGCCAGCAGTCGTCTGCAGTTCGATAGCAATCAGCCCCAGCATTTT CASSRLQFDSNQPQHF
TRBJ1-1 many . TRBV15 TGTGCCACCAGCCGAGTGGTTAACACTGAAGCTTTCTTT CATSRVVNTEAFF
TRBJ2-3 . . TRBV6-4 TGCGCCAGCAGTGGCGAAGGGTCTAGCACAGATACGCAGTATTTT CASSGEGSSTDTQYF
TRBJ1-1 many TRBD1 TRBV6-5 TGTGCCAGCAGTTCTAACAGGGGGACGAACACTGAAGCTTTCTTT CASSSNRGTNTEAFF
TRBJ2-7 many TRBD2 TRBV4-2 TGTGCCAGCAGACCCACCGGGACTAGCGGCGCCTACGAGCAGTACTTC CASRPTGTSGAYEQYF
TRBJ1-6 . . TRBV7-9 TGTGCCAGCTCAATCCGGGCAGGGGTTTCCTATAATTCACTCCTCCACTTT CASSIRAGVSYNSLLHF